These 5 T cell receptor beta chains came from one sample sequenced in a study of cytomegalovirus exposure and HLA in healthy donors. A multiplex PCR was run with 60 Vbeta primers and 13 Jbeta primers. TCRdb keeps only in-frame clones here, not all; method: immunoSEQ multiplex PCR. The sample gives 160,000 or so clones, roughly 75% of which show up once; around 6% is in the top ten. The sequencing input was PBMCs. The receptors here all came from a man aged 35-49 years in good health and CMV-seronegative.

This sequence joins TRBV7-2 and TRBJ2-7; 10 bases match TRBD2. With V trimmed by 0 bases and J by 4 bases, 0 bases remained unmatched. The CDR3 is made up of 14 amino acids. Germline V gene sequence: CDR1 SGHTA, CDR2 FQGNSA. CDR3 DNA sequence: TGTGCCAGCAGCTTAGCAGCGGGAGGGTACGAGCAGTACTTC. Its translation is CASSLAAGGYEQYF.

The chain combines TRBV25-1 with TRBJ2-5; 8 bases are a match to TRBD1. Trimming cost V 4 bases and J 7 bases; bases outside gene matches: 11. This CDR3 contains 15 residues. CDR1 is MGHDK and CDR2 is SYGVNS in the germline V gene. CDR3 region: CASSGPGQESGTQYF. CDR3 bases: TGTGCCAGCAGTGGCCCGGGACAGGAGTCGGGGACCCAGTACTTC.

V usage is TRBV19 and J usage is TRBJ2-5; 7 positions agree with TRBD2. Germline V lookup: CDR1 LNHDA, CDR2 SQIVND (reference sequence). Trimming at V came to 3 bases and at J to 2 bases, leaving 9 bases not matched to a gene. The CDR3 extends over 16 amino acids. As DNA, the CDR3 is TGTGCCAGTAGTATTCCAGCGGGAAGGGGTCAAGAGACCCAGTACTTC. Residues: CASSIPAGRGQETQYF.

V and J are TRBV18 and TRBJ1-2; TRBD1 matches 7 bases. Trimming cost V 2 bases and J 5 bases; bases outside gene matches: 5. The CDR3 extends over 14 amino acids. Looked up from germline, CDR1 is KGHSH and CDR2 is LQKENI. CDR3 protein: CASSPLPGQYGYTF. The CDR3 nucleotides are TGTGCCAGCTCACCATTACCGGGACAGTATGGCTACACCTTC.

This chain joins TRBV18 and TRBJ2-1; 7 positions match TRBD1. Losses at the gene ends were 2 bases for V and 0 bases for J; bases not matched to a gene: 4. This CDR3 has 16 amino acids. Germline CDR1 reads KGHSH; CDR2 reads LQKENI. CDR3 coding DNA: TGTGCCAGCTCACCAACAGGGGCCATCTCCTACAATGAGCAGTTCTTC. Protein: CASSPTGAISYNEQFF.